Here is one TCR beta chain with its context. CDR1 and CDR2 from the germline V gene are KGHDR and SFDVKD. The CDR3 length is 13 residues. Trimming removed 0 bases from V and 5 bases from J, with 6 bases in between. Authors' processing steps: Reference gene primer amplification gave estimated nucleated cell counts. TCRdb's table, derived via immunoSEQ multiplex PCR, lists solely in-frame clones and lacks some. D and trimming were read from the DNA, whereas the V and J calls and clone size are those reported in that table. The table shows about 250,000 clones, with roughly 87% occurring only once. These data are taken from a study of blood T cell repertoires in COVID-19. On the study more broadly: Specimens from acute and convalescent COVID-19 originated in the United States, Italy and Spain. PBMCs, B-cell-depleted T cells, or T cells were the source of the cDNA or gDNA that made up the material.

Material: peripheral blood. This rearrangement joins TRBV24-1 to TRBJ1-2; no clear D. The sequence derives from a man younger than 30 with active or convalescent COVID-19. The CDR3 nucleotides read TGTGCCACCAGTGATTTGGCAGGTTATGGCTACACCTTC. Encoded protein: CATSDLAGYGYTF.